A single sample gave rise to the 31 T cell receptor beta chains below, sequenced in a study of blood T cell repertoires in COVID-19. Clones were read by immunoSEQ multiplex PCR, and TCRdb kept only the in-frame ones, dropping some. This table holds approximately 100,000 clones, approximately 80% found once. The sequencing input was peripheral blood. These TCRs come from a man between 65 and 85 years old with acute or convalescent COVID-19.

This clone was recorded once. The rearrangement uses TRBV12-3 or TRBV12-4 and TRBJ2-3; D remains unclear. The germline V and J ends were trimmed by 6 bases and 8 bases, with 9 bases remaining between them. CDR3 length equals 11 residues. The DNA of the CDR3 is TGTGCCAGCAGGGCCCTTGTTACGCAGTATTTT. It is translated as CASRALVTQYF.

This chain uses TRBV29-1 with TRBJ2-1; no clear D gene. The CDR3 consists of 14 residues. Germline CDR1 reads SQVTM; CDR2 reads ANQGSEA. V gave up 6 bases and J gave up 0 bases, with 12 bases separating them. CDR3 nucleotides: TGCAGCGTCCAAACAGAAAACTCCTACAATGAGCAGTTCTTC. It yields the protein CSVQTENSYNEQFF.

This rearrangement joins TRBV30 to TRBJ1-5; D unclear. Germline loops: CDR1 GTSNPN, CDR2 SVGIG (reference sequence). V lost 5 bases, J lost 0 bases, and 11 bases lay in between. The CDR3 length is 14 residues. The CDR3, as DNA: TGTGCCTGGGCTGATCACACTAGCAATCAGCCCCAGCATTTT. This sequence encodes CAWADHTSNQPQHF.

The chain couples TRBV3-1 (or the pseudogene TRBV3-2) to TRBJ2-2, with TRBD1 matching 7 bases. With 7 bases clipped from V and 2 bases from J, the junction kept 4 bases outside the gene matches. The CDR3 is 14 residues long. CDR1 is LGHDT and CDR2 is YNNKEL in the germline V gene (reference sequence). CDR3 protein: CASTRQGNTGELFF. In nucleotides, the CDR3 is TGTGCCAGCACTCGACAGGGTAACACCGGGGAGCTGTTTTTT.

The chain is built from TRBV6-6 and TRBJ2-1; 9 bases align to TRBD2. Germline loops: CDR1 MNHNY, CDR2 SVGAGI (reference sequence). The CDR3 is made up of 14 amino acids. V shed 0 bases, J shed 8 bases, and the junction held 2 bases outside the gene matches. The CDR3 region is CASSYSSSGDEQFF. The CDR3 nucleotides read TGTGCCAGCAGTTACTCGTCTAGCGGGGATGAGCAGTTCTTC.

This clone showed up just a few times. This CDR3 is also generated by other DNA sequences in the sample. The chain employs TRBV29-1 and TRBJ1-2; the D gene is possibly TRBD1 (5 bases). V lost 6 bases and J 0 bases, leaving 8 bases between the germline ends. Germline loops: CDR1 SQVTM, CDR2 ANQGSEA. CDR3 length: 12 amino acids. For the CDR3, the DNA is TGCAGCGTGGGGGGAGCTAACTATGGCTACACCTTC. It translates to CSVGGANYGYTF. Combining the CDR3 with reference TRBV29-1 and TRBJ1-2 gives the whole variable domain SAVISQKPSRDICQRGTSLTIQCQVDSQVTMMFWYRQQPGQSLTLIATANQGSEATYESGFVIDKFPISRPNLTFSTLTVSNMSPEDSSIYLCSVGGANYGYTFGSGTRLTVV.

The rearrangement links TRBV21-1 to TRBJ2-7; TRBD2, as called in the table, went unchecked against the DNA. TRBV21-1 corresponds to a pseudogene. The CDR3 totals 16 residues. The CDR3 region has the DNA TGTGCCAGCACCGAAGGGAGGGTCGCGGGGGCCTACGAGCAGTACTTC. It codes for CASTEGRVAGAYEQYF.

This clone was seen only once. This chain connects TRBV7-3 to TRBJ1-1; 9 nucleotides line up with TRBD1. This CDR3 region has 16 residues. Germline loops: CDR1 SGHTA, CDR2 FQGTGA. V trimming: 5 bases; J trimming: 4 bases; junction bases outside the gene matches: 11. The DNA for the CDR3 is TGTGCCAGCAGCCAGCTACAGGGGGCGATCGGCACTGAAGCTTTCTTT. Translation: CASSQLQGAIGTEAFF.

J is TRBJ2-1 and V is TRBV7-9; a weak D match, TRBD1 (6 bases). Trimming stripped 3 bases from V and 3 bases from J, with 12 bases between. Germline V gene sequence: CDR1 SEHNR, CDR2 FQNEAQ (reference sequence). CDR3 length equals 15 residues. The CDR3 protein is CASSFDTGFYNEQFF. The DNA of the CDR3 is TGTGCCAGCAGCTTCGATACAGGGTTCTACAATGAGCAGTTCTTC.

This chain links TRBV19 with TRBJ2-2, with D tentatively TRBD2 (6 bases). Germline CDR1 LNHDA, CDR2 SQIVND (reference sequence). The V and J ends lost 8 bases and 5 bases respectively, with 18 bases between them. CDR3 length equals 15 residues. DNA of the CDR3: TGTGCCAGTTCTCCGGGGGTGGCTGCAACCGGGGAGCTGTTTTTT. Its protein is CASSPGVAATGELFF.

V usage is TRBV10-3 and J usage is TRBJ2-5, with 7 bases fitting TRBD1. The CDR3 spans 14 residues. The trim removed 10 bases at V and 4 bases at J, leaving 12 bases unmatched. Germline-derived CDR1 and CDR2 are ENHRY and SYGVKD. CDR3 nucleotide sequence: TGTGCCACACGATTAGGGGGCAGCGGAGAGACCCAGTACTTC. Residues: CATRLGGSGETQYF.

The chain carries TRBV6-5 and TRBJ2-3; 14 positions agree with TRBD2. Losses at the gene ends were 4 bases for V and 5 bases for J; bases not matched to a gene: 5. Per germline, CDR1 MNHEY and CDR2 SVGAGI. The CDR3 is 16 amino acids. DNA for the CDR3: TGTGCCAGCAGTTTCCCCGGGACTAGCGGGGGAGATACGCAGTATTTT. Its protein is CASSFPGTSGGDTQYF.

This chain connects TRBV7-2 to TRBJ2-7; D is unresolved. V lost 4 bases and J 5 bases, leaving 9 bases between the germline ends. Looked up from germline, CDR1 is SGHTA and CDR2 is FQGNSA. This CDR3 has 12 residues. The CDR3 DNA sequence: TGTGCCAGCAGCTCTCGAGGCCACGAGCAGTACTTC. Translated: CASSSRGHEQYF.

This chain links TRBV9 with TRBJ2-3; TRBD2 aligns across 9 bases. CDR1 and CDR2 from the germline V gene are SGDLS and YYNGEE. V shed 5 bases, J shed 2 bases, and the junction held 12 bases outside the gene matches. The CDR3 totals 17 residues. Here the CDR3 reads CASSRRWTSEYTDTQYF. CDR3 DNA sequence: TGTGCCAGCAGTCGTAGGTGGACTAGCGAGTACACAGATACGCAGTATTTT.

This clone was found a few times. V gene TRBV2 combines with J gene TRBJ2-5; TRBD1 matches at 8 bases. In germline, CDR1 is SNHLY, CDR2 FYNNEI. With 5 bases clipped from V and 5 bases from J, the junction kept 1 base outside the gene matches. CDR3 length: 12 residues. The CDR3 nucleotides are TGTGCCAGCAGTAGGGACAGGGAGACCCAGTACTTC. Its protein product is CASSRDRETQYF.

The gene calls are TRBV5-5 and TRBJ1-6; D perhaps matches TRBD1 (5 bases). CDR3 length: 14 residues. Trimming removed 0 bases at V and 9 bases at J, with 10 bases between. Germline-derived CDR1 and CDR2 are SGHKS and YYEKEE (reference sequence). For the CDR3, the DNA is TGTGCCAGCAGCTTGGGCAGGGCTTTTTCACCCCTCCACTTT. This gives the protein CASSLGRAFSPLHF.

This sequence joins TRBV2 and TRBJ1-6; 9 bases agree with TRBD1. CDR1 is SNHLY and CDR2 is FYNNEI in the germline V gene. This CDR3 spans 13 amino acids. V lost 11 bases, J lost 10 bases, and 9 bases stayed unmatched. The CDR3: CAGEGTGRSPLHF. The CDR3 DNA reads TGTGCCGGTGAGGGGACAGGGCGGTCACCCCTCCACTTT.

This chain links TRBV4-1 with TRBJ2-1, with D maybe TRBD2 (6 bases). The V gene lost 4 bases and the J gene lost 0 bases, with 16 bases spanning the gap. This CDR3 comprises 17 residues. From germline, CDR1 is MGHRA and CDR2 YSYEKL. CDR3: CASSPGSAGSSYNEQFF. CDR3 nucleotide sequence: TGCGCCAGCAGCCCGGGATCGGCCGGGAGCTCCTACAATGAGCAGTTCTTC.

The rearrangement links TRBV5-1 to TRBJ2-1; perhaps TRBD1 as D (6 bases). The germline CDR1 and CDR2 sequences are SGHRS and YFSETQ. Between the trimmed V and J ends, which lost 4 bases and 10 bases, there was a span of 21 bases. This CDR3 spans 15 amino acids. The CDR3 here is CASSGTGYSSGEQFF. DNA for the CDR3: TGCGCCAGCAGCGGAACAGGGTATTCTTCAGGGGAGCAGTTCTTC.

The genes are TRBV27 and TRBJ1-1, with 12 nucleotides matching TRBD1. Germline CDR1 reads MNHEY; CDR2 reads SMNVEV (reference sequence). With 3 bases clipped from V and 11 bases from J, the junction kept 4 bases outside the gene matches. The CDR3 extends over 13 amino acids. In nucleotides, the CDR3 is TGTGCCAGCAGTTTGGGACAGGGGGCGTTCGCTTTCTTT. Protein: CASSLGQGAFAFF.

The chain combines TRBV10-1 with TRBJ1-3; possibly TRBD1 for D (6 bases). The CDR3 extends over 12 amino acids. Trimming pared 9 bases from V and 2 bases from J, leaving 8 bases between. Germline lookup yields CDR1 WNHNN and CDR2 SYGVQD (reference sequence). The CDR3 DNA is TGCGCCAGTTCAGGGGCTGGAAACACCATATATTTT. Translating gives CASSGAGNTIYF.

This sequence joins TRBV24-1 and TRBJ1-4, with 8 bases lining up with TRBD1. The germline gives CDR1 KGHDR, CDR2 SFDVKD. The junction had 6 bases not matched to a gene; V was cut back by 2 bases and J by 8 bases. The CDR3 has 15 residues. CDR3 coding DNA: TGTGCCACCAGTGATTCAGAGGGACAGGCGGAAAAACTGTTTTTT. It codes for CATSDSEGQAEKLFF.

The chain employs TRBV3-1 (or the pseudogene TRBV3-2) and TRBJ1-4, with 8 positions matching TRBD1. After removal of 2 bases from V and 7 bases from J, the junction contained 6 bases not matched to a gene. The CDR3 is made up of 15 amino acids. Germline V gene data show CDR1 as LGHDT and CDR2 as YNNKEL (reference sequence). The CDR3 DNA follows: TGTGCCAGCAGCCAAATAGGACAGGGAGCTGAAAAACTGTTTTTT. Its translation: CASSQIGQGAEKLFF.

The chain combines TRBV19 with TRBJ2-7; D may be TRBD1 (6 bases). Germline V lookup: CDR1 LNHDA, CDR2 SQIVND (reference sequence). The length of the CDR3 is 14 residues. Trimming removed 5 bases from V and 5 bases from J, with 16 bases in between. Here the CDR3 DNA reads TGTGCCAGTAGTTTTCGGGACATAGAGAACGAGCAGTACTTC. This translates into CASSFRDIENEQYF.

The V gene is TRBV4-1, the J gene TRBJ1-1; D is possibly TRBD1 (6 bases). Looked up from germline, CDR1 is MGHRA and CDR2 is YSYEKL. V was cut by 3 bases and J by 10 bases, with 15 bases left in between. The CDR3 has 13 amino acids. The CDR3 reads CASSQERGTAAFF. The DNA for the CDR3 is TGCGCCAGCAGCCAGGAGAGGGGGACCGCAGCTTTCTTT.

The chain recombines TRBV6-2 or TRBV6-3 with TRBJ2-1, with 9 bases lining up with TRBD2. Looked up from germline, CDR1 is MNHEY and CDR2 is SVGEGT. J was trimmed by 15 bases and V by 3 bases; bases with no gene match: 6. The CDR3 covers 12 residues. Here the CDR3 reads CASSYSGRGRFF. For the CDR3, the DNA is TGTGCCAGCAGTTATAGCGGGAGAGGTCGGTTCTTC.

The chain recombines TRBV30 with TRBJ1-3, with D possibly matching TRBD1 (6 bases). CDR3 length: 15 residues. Per the germline V gene, CDR1 is GTSNPN and CDR2 is SVGIG (reference sequence). Trimming took off 3 bases at V and 0 bases at J, with 12 bases between the two ends. CDR3 sequence: CAWRDQGFSGNTIYF. CDR3 in DNA: TGTGCCTGGAGAGATCAGGGGTTCTCTGGAAACACCATATATTTT.

The J gene is TRBJ1-4, the V gene TRBV7-2; TRBD1 might be the D (6 bases). Germline lookup yields CDR1 SGHTA and CDR2 FQGNSA. Trimming stripped 5 bases from V and 5 bases from J, with 15 bases between. The CDR3 contains 15 residues. CDR3 amino acids: CASSPQGLGNEKLFF. The DNA of the CDR3 is TGTGCCAGCAGCCCCCAGGGGCTTGGCAATGAAAAACTGTTTTTT.

This chain links TRBV15 with TRBJ1-5; D may be TRBD1 (6 bases). The CDR3 contains 14 residues. V lost 8 bases and J lost 2, with 13 bases in between. Germline CDR1 LNHNV, CDR2 YYDKDF (reference sequence). The CDR3 nucleotides read TGTGCCACCGGGACAAGCAGTCGCAATCAGCCCCAGCATTTT. Its translation is CATGTSSRNQPQHF.

V and J are TRBV2 and TRBJ2-3; D not resolved. The CDR3 spans 14 residues. Germline V CDR1 and CDR2: SNHLY, FYNNEI. The V gene lost 6 bases and the J gene lost 1 base, with 11 bases spanning the gap. CDR3 sequence (DNA): TGTGCCAGCAGCTCAAATTCGGGCACAGATACGCAGTATTTT. It translates to CASSSNSGTDTQYF.

The chain employs TRBV9 and TRBJ2-6; TRBD2 agrees at 10 bases. Germline trimming cut 3 bases from V and 2 bases from J; bases unmatched to any gene: 20. The germline V gene encodes CDR1 SGDLS and CDR2 YYNGEE. The length of the CDR3 is 22 residues. CDR3 loop: CASSANSGRPTMIFAGANVLTF. As DNA, the CDR3 is TGTGCCAGCAGCGCCAATAGCGGGAGGCCCACTATGATCTTTGCTGGGGCCAACGTCCTGACTTTC.